This TCR beta chain is from a study of CD8 T cells in ankylosing spondylitis (dated by TCRdb to 2016 to 2017). Concerning the study at large: The study set out to find disease-linked TCR variants by profiling T cell receptor beta repertoires in ankylosing spondylitis patients and healthy donors. The full study cohort was made up of about 25 ankylosing spondylitis patients and 108 healthy donors. Samples of peripheral blood were taken, and for ankylosing spondylitis patients, synovial fluid was collected as well.

Measured from the cysteine to the phenylalanine, the CDR3 is 15 residues long. Only CDR3 DNA remains: 45 bases, in frame from the first base. CDR1 and CDR2 were assigned from the germline V gene as SGHTA and FQGNSA. The V end gives up 4 bases and the J end 6 bases, leaving 2 bases in the junction not matched to a gene. General findings and caveats noted by the study authors: Significant enrichment of the disease-linked clones was reported in matched synovial fluid samples from ankylosing spondylitis patients. Blood from ankylosing spondylitis patients appeared to be characterized by a TCR beta motif composed of 7 to 9 highly homologous amino acid variants. Some motif variants had previously been reported in the synovial fluid and blood of reactive arthritis patients, which suggests shared mechanisms of disease initiation. The disease-linked clones showed a CD8+ phenotype and occurred at relatively low frequencies in peripheral blood.

Only a few counts were recorded for this clonotype. There is no known antigen for this receptor. No base quality information exists; no much larger clone differs at one position. Sequencing was carried out with an Illumina HiSeq 2500. TCR beta libraries were prepared by quantitative 5'-RACE with molecular barcodes. The published analysis was carried out like this. Disease-linked TCR variants were identified with a new computational method built on a probabilistic model of VDJ rearrangement. The public reads were reprocessed in TCRdb via fastp at Q25 and MiXCR, keeping in-frame beta chains. Rows matching on CDR3 protein sequence are summarized as one entry with the most common DNA and genes. These V and J calls rely on TCRdb rather than the paper's analysis. The sample includes 45,000 to 60,000 distinct CDR3 sequences, with roughly 7.4% observed a single time. The ten largest make up over 7% of the sample.

Rearrangement joined TRBV7-2 to TRBJ2-1, and TRBD2 aligns with 14 junction nucleotides. This clonotype originated in a female donor with ankylosing spondylitis or in good health (not recorded which). Sequenced: blood, either unsorted or a sorted T cell fraction (not recorded which). Read as DNA, the sequence is TGTGCCAGCAGCTCCGGGACTAGCGGGGGCAATGAGCAGTTCTTC. The encoded protein is CASSSGTSGGNEQFF.